This is a list of T cell receptor beta chains from one sample in a study of T cells in localized non-small cell lung cancer. Using immunoSEQ multiplex PCR, the repertoire was profiled, and TCRdb retains in-frame clones only, with some absent. In the table there are over 65,000 clones, roughly 80% of which are singletons. This material consisted of peripheral blood, taken before any cancer treatment. The receptors originated from a female donor of 60 years or more with stage I lung adenocarcinoma. Both conserved end residues are part of each CDR3. Each record gives: CDR3 length, clone size, V gene, J gene, D gene, CDR3 protein, CDR3 DNA. D genes are given only for firm matches. The size entry is marked missing in some rows and otherwise reads once, few, many or a size class.

15	NA	TRBV7-9	TRBJ2-5	TRBD2	CASSPSLAGEETQYF	TGTGCCAGCAGCCCCTCGCTAGCGGGGGAAGAGACCCAGTACTTC
14	NA	TRBV5-4	TRBJ1-1	TRBD1	CASSRRDRATEAFF	TGTGCCAGCAGCCGACGAGACAGGGCCACTGAAGCTTTCTTT
18	NA	TRBV27	TRBJ2-1	NA	CASSPQMDTPYSYNEQFF	TGTGCCAGCAGTCCACAGATGGACACACCCTACTCCTACAATGAGCAGTTCTTC
18	NA	TRBV7-3	TRBJ2-2	TRBD1	CASSLTQTGTGDTGELFF	TGTGCCAGCAGCCTCACCCAAACCGGGACAGGCGACACCGGGGAGCTGTTTTTT
13	few	TRBV19	TRBJ1-1	NA	CASRQSVPTEAFF	TGTGCCAGCCGCCAATCAGTACCCACTGAAGCTTTCTTT
12	NA	TRBV5-1	TRBJ2-7	NA	CASSLLTGEQYF	TGCGCCAGCAGCTTGCTAACAGGCGAGCAGTACTTC
17	NA	TRBV9	TRBJ2-3	TRBD2	CASSVEASGGGTDTQYF	TGTGCCAGCAGCGTAGAGGCTAGCGGGGGGGGCACAGATACGCAGTATTTT
14	once	TRBV4-3	TRBJ1-1	NA	CASSQVLRNTEAFF	TGCGCCAGCAGCCAAGTTCTCCGAAACACTGAAGCTTTCTTT
14	NA	TRBV11-1	TRBJ2-7	TRBD1	CASSGTGERYEQYF	TGTGCCAGCAGCGGGACAGGGGAGAGATACGAGCAGTACTTC
14	NA	TRBV5-1	TRBJ2-1	TRBD1	CASSLANRGNEQFF	TGCGCCAGCAGCTTGGCCAACAGGGGGAATGAGCAGTTCTTC
14	NA	TRBV11-3	TRBJ2-3	NA	CASSRAPATDTQYF	TGTGCCAGCAGCCGTGCTCCAGCAACAGATACGCAGTATTTT
15	NA	TRBV14	TRBJ2-4	TRBD2	CASSQAIAGRDIQYF	TGTGCCAGCAGCCAAGCAATCGCAGGGAGGGACATTCAGTACTTC
17	NA	TRBV19	TRBJ2-7	NA	CASSISPGGAGVYEQYF	TGTGCCAGTAGTATTAGTCCCGGAGGGGCCGGAGTCTACGAGCAGTACTTC
11	NA	TRBV7-9	TRBJ2-7	NA	CASSLDYEQYF	TGTGCCAGCAGCTTAGACTACGAGCAGTACTTC
14	NA	TRBV6-1	TRBJ1-3	NA	CASSYDSSGNTIYF	TGTGCCAGCAGTTATGACAGCTCTGGAAACACCATATATTTT
14	once	TRBV7-6	TRBJ1-1	NA	CASSLNGENTEAFF	TGTGCCAGCAGCTTAAACGGGGAGAACACTGAAGCTTTCTTT
15	NA	TRBV10-3	TRBJ2-1	TRBD1	CAISMGQTGGNEQFF	TGTGCCATCAGTATGGGACAGACAGGCGGCAATGAGCAGTTCTTC
15	NA	TRBV7-8	TRBJ1-1	NA	CASSLEYRGNTEAFF	TGTGCCAGCAGCTTAGAATACAGAGGGAACACTGAAGCTTTCTTT